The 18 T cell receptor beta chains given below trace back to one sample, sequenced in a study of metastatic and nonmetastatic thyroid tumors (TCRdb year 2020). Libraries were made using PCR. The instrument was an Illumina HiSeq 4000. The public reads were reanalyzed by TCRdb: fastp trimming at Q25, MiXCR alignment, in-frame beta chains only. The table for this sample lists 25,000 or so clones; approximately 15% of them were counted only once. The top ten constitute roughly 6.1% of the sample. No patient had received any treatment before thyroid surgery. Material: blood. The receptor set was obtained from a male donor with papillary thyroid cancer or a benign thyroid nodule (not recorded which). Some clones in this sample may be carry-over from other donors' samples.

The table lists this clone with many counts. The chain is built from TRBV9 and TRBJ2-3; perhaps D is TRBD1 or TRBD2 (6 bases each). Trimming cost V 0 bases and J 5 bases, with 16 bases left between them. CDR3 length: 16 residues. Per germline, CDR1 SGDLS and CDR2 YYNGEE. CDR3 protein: CASSVDPGGRGDTQYF. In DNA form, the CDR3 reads TGTGCCAGCAGCGTAGATCCCGGGGGCCGGGGAGATACGCAGTATTTT. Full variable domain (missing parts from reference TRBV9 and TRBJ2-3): DSGVTQTPKHLITATGQRVTLRCSPRSGDLSVYWYQQSLDQGLQFLIQYYNGEERAKGNILERFSAQQFPDLHSELNLSSLELGDSALYFCASSVDPGGRGDTQYFGPGTRLTVL.

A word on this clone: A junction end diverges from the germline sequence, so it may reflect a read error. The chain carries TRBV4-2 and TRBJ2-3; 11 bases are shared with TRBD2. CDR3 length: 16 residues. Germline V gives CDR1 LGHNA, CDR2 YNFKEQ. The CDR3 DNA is TGTGCCAGCAGACGTACCGGGACTAGCGGCACAGAAACGCAGTATTTT. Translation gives CASRRTGTSGTETQYF.

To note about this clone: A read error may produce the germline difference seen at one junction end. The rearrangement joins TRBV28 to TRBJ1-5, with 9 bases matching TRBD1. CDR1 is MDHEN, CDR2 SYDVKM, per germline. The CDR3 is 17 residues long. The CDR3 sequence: CDSGQGQGSYSNQPQHF. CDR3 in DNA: TGTGACAGCGGGCAGGGACAGGGCTCCTATAGCAATCAGCCCCAGCATTTT. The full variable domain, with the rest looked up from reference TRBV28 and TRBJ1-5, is DVKVTQSSRYLVKRTGEKVFLECVQDMDHENMFWYRQDPGLGLRLIYFSYDVKMKEKGDIPEGYSVSREKKERFSLILESASTNQTSMYLCDSGQGQGSYSNQPQHFGDGTRLSIL.

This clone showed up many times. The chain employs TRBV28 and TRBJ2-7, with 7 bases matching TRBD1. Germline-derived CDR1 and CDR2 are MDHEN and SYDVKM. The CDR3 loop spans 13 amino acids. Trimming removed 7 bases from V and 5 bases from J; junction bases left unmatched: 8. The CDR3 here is CASTTTGDHEQYF. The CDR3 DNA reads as TGTGCCAGCACCACTACAGGGGACCACGAGCAGTACTTC.

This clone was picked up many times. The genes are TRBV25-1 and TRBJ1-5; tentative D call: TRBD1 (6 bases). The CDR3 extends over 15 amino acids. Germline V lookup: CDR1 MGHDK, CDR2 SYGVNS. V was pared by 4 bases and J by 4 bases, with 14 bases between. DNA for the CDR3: TGTGCCAGCAGTGTGGGGGGGCCCTTAAATCAGCCCCAGCATTTT. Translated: CASSVGGPLNQPQHF.

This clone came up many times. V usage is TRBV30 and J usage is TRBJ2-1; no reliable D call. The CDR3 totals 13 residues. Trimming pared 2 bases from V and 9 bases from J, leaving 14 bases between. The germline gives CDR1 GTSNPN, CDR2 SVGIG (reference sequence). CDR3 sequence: CAWSSTPDSEQFF. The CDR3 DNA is TGTGCCTGGAGTTCTACCCCAGATAGTGAGCAGTTCTTC.

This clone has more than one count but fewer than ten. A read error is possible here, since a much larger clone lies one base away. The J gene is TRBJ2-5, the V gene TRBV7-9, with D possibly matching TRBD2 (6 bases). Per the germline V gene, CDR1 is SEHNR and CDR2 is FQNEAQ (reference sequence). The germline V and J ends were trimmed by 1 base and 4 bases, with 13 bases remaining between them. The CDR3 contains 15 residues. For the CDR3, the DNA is TGTGCCAGCAGCTTAGTCAATTCAGCGGGAGAGACCCAGTACTTC. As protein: CASSLVNSAGETQYF.

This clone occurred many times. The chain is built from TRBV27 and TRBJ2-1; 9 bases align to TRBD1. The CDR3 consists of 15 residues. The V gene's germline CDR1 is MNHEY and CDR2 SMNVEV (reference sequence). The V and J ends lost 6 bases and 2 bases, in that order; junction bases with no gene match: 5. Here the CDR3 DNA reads TGTGCCAGCAGAGGGACAGGGAGCACCTACAATGAGCAGTTCTTC. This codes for CASRGTGSTYNEQFF.

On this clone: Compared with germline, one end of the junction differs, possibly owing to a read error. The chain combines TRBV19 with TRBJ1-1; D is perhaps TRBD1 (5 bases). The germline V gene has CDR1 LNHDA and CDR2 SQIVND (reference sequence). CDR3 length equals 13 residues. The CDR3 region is CASSPRQNTGAFF. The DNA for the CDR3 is TGTGCCAGTAGTCCCAGACAGAACACTGGAGCTTTCTTT.

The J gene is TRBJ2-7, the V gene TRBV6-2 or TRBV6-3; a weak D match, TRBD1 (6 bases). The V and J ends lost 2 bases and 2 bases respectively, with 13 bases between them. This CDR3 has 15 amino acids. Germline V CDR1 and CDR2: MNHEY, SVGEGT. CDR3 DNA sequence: TGTGCCAGCAGTTACGGACAGTGTTCCACCTACGAGCAGTACTTC. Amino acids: CASSYGQCSTYEQYF.

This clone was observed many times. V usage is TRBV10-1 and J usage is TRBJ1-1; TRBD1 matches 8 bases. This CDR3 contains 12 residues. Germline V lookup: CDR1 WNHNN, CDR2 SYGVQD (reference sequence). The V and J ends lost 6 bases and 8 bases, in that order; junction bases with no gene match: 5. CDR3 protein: CASSPRQGEAFF. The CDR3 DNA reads TGCGCCAGCAGCCCTCGACAGGGGGAAGCTTTCTTT.

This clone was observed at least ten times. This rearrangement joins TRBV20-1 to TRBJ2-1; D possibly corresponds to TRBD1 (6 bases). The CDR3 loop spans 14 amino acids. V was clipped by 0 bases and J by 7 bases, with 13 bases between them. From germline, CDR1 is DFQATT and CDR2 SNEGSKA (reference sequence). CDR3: CSARDLQGINEQFF. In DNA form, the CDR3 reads TGCAGTGCTAGAGATCTCCAGGGGATAAATGAGCAGTTCTTC.

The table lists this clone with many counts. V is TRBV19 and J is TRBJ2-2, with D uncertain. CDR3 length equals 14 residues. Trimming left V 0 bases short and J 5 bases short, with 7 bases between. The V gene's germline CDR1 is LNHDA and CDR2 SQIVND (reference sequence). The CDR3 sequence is CASSIDGATGELFF. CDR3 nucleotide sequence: TGTGCCAGTAGTATAGACGGTGCTACCGGGGAGCTGTTTTTT.

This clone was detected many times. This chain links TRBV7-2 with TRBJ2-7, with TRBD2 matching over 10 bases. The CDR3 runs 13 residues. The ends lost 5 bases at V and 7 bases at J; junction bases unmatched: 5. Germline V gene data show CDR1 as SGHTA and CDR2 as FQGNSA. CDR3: CASSLPGLAEQYF. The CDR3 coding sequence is TGTGCCAGCAGCCTACCGGGACTAGCGGAGCAGTACTTC.

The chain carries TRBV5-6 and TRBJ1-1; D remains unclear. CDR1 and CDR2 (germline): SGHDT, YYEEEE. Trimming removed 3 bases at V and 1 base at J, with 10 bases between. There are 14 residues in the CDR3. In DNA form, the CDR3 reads TGTGCCAGCAGCTGGTATGCGAAGAACACTGAAGCTTTCTTT. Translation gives CASSWYAKNTEAFF.

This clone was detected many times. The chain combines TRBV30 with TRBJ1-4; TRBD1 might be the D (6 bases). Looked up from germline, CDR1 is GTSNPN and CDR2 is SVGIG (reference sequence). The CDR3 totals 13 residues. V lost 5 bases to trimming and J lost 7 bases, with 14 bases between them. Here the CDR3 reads CAWGGQMGEKLFF. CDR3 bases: TGTGCCTGGGGGGGCCAGATGGGTGAAAAACTGTTTTTT.

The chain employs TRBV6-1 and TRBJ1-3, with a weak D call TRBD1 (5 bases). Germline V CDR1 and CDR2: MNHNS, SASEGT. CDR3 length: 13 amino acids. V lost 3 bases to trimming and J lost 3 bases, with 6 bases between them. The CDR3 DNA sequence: TGTGCCAGCAGTGACAGGGTTGGAAACACCATATATTTT. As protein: CASSDRVGNTIYF.

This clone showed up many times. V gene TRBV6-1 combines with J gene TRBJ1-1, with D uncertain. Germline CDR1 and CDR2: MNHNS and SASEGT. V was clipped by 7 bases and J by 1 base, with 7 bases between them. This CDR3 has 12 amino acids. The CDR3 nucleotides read TGTGCCAGCATTGCAGGGAACACTGAAGCTTTCTTT. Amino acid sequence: CASIAGNTEAFF.